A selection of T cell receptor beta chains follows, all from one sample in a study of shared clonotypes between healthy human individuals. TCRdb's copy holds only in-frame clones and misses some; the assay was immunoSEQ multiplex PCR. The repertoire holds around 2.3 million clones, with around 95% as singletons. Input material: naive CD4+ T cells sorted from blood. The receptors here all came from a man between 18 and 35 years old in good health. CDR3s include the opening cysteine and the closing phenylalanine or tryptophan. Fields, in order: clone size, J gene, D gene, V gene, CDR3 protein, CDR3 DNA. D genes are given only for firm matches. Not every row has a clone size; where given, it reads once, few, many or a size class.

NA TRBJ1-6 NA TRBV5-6 CASSGVGNSPLHF TGTGCCAGCAGTGGGGTGGGTAATTCACCCCTCCACTTT
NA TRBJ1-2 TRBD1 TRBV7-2 CASSSRDRGGGYTF TGTGCCAGCAGCTCCCGGGACAGGGGCGGCGGCTACACCTTC
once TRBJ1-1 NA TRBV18 CASSPLPRGGNTEAFF TGTGCCAGCTCACCACTCCCGCGAGGGGGAAACACTGAAGCTTTCTTT
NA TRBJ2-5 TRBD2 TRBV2 CASTRTGGQSETQYF TGTGCCAGCACCCGGACGGGGGGTCAGTCAGAGACCCAGTACTTC
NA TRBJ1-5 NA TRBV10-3 CAISEKDSPSQHF TGTGCCATCAGTGAAAAAGACAGCCCGTCCCAGCATTTT
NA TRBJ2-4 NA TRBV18 CASSPDSDRPKYIQYF TGTGCCAGCTCCCCTGATTCGGACCGACCTAAGTACATTCAGTACTTC
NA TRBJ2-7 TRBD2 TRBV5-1 CASSLLLAGESYEQYF TGCGCCAGCAGCCTGCTTCTAGCGGGAGAGTCCTACGAGCAGTACTTC
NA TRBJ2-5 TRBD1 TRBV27 CASSVGTGNQETQYF TGTGCCAGCAGTGTCGGGACAGGAAACCAAGAGACCCAGTACTTC
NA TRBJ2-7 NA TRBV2 CASSPGRGTPVGEQYF TGTGCCAGCAGCCCGGGAAGGGGGACTCCCGTAGGGGAGCAGTACTTC
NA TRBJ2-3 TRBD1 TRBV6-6 CASKGGPGTDTQYF TGTGCCAGCAAAGGGGGCCCGGGGACAGATACGCAGTATTTT
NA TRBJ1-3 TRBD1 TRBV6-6 CASSGTAGNTIYF TGTGCCAGCAGCGGGACAGCTGGAAACACCATATATTTT
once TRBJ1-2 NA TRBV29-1 CSVERIGYGYTF TGCAGCGTGGAAAGAATCGGCTATGGCTACACCTTC